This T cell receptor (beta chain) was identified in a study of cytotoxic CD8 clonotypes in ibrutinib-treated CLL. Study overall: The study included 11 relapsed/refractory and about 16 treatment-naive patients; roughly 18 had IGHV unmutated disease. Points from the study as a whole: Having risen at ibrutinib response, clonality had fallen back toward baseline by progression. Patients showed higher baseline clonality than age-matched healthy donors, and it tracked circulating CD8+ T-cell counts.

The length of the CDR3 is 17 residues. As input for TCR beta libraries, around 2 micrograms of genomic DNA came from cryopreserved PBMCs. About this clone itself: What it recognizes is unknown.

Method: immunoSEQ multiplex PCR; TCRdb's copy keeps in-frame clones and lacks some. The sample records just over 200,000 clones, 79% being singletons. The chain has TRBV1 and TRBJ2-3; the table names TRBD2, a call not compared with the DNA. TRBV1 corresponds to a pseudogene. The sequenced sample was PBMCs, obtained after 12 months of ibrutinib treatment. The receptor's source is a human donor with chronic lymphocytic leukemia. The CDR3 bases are TGCACCAGCAGCCAAGTCTCGGCGGGGCTTAAGACAGATACGCAGTATTTT. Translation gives CTSSQVSAGLKTDTQYF.